This TCR beta chain was obtained from a study of shared clonotypes between healthy human individuals. Study-level background: Per donor, CD8 memory used one plate, CD8 naive used two, CD4 memory used three and CD4 naive used three.

Naive CD8 cells lacked CD45RO and underwent positive selection for CCR7, leaving out terminally differentiated effector memory CD45RA+ cells. An approximately 180 ng quantity of DNA, 30,000 to 35,000 T cell genomes, went into the sorted-subset replicate PCRs. Sequenced by immunoSEQ multiplex PCR; TCRdb stores in-frame clones only, minus some. The sample has roughly 2.1 million clones, under 95% seen once. Study results and limitations: Memory subsets generally showed smaller estimated richness than naive subsets did. Tissue TCR repertoires likely differ from these blood-only repertoires.

A remark on this clone: What it binds is not known.

Sample: naive CD8+ T cells from PBMCs. The origin of this receptor is a man aged 18-30 years in good health. Some clones in this sample may be carry-over from other donors' samples.

The CDR3 is CASSPHRTSYEQYF. Written as DNA, the CDR3 is TGTGCCAGCAGCCCTCACAGGACATCCTACGAGCAGTACTTC. The gene calls are TRBV9 and TRBJ2-7, with D tentatively TRBD1 (5 bases). The CDR3 is made up of 14 amino acids. Germline V gene data show CDR1 as SGDLS and CDR2 as YYNGEE. V lost 4 bases and J 1 base, leaving 12 bases between the germline ends.